This T cell receptor (beta chain) stems from a study of identical twins. With 4 bases removed from V and 0 bases from J, the gap between germline ends came to 10 bases. Germline V gene data show CDR1 as MDHEN and CDR2 as SYDVKM. The CDR3 covers 15 residues. MiXCR, run by TCRdb on the 5' RACE reads, gives a single entry per CDR3 protein. This table holds 690,000 or so distinct CDR3 sequences, under 9% found once. This sample was also put to use in a study of yellow fever vaccine responses in identical twins.

This TCR derives from a woman aged 18-29 years in good health. J is TRBJ1-5 and V is TRBV28; D unclear. The sample comprised PBMCs. The CDR3, as DNA: TGTGCCAGCAGTTCGGTAGATTATAGCAATCAGCCCCAGCATTTT. This sequence encodes CASSSVDYSNQPQHF.